These 12 T cell receptor beta chains originate from one sample sequenced in a study of blood T cell repertoires in COVID-19. TCRdb's copy holds only in-frame clones and misses some; the assay was immunoSEQ multiplex PCR. This sample yields some 230,000 clones, of which 84% are seen a single time; roughly 5.3% belongs to the top ten. Sample: peripheral blood. The source is a woman aged 60-75 years who had recovered from COVID-19.

V is TRBV12-3 or TRBV12-4 and J is TRBJ2-7; 7 nucleotides match TRBD1. The CDR3 totals 12 residues. Trimming cost V 6 bases and J 4 bases; bases outside gene matches: 3. The CDR3 DNA sequence: TGTGCCAGCAGCGTGGACAGGTACGAGCAGTACTTC. This translates into CASSVDRYEQYF.

The chain uses TRBV5-1 and TRBJ2-2, with 8 nucleotides matching TRBD2. The germline gives CDR1 SGHRS, CDR2 YFSETQ. CDR3 length equals 15 residues. Losses at the gene ends were 4 bases for V and 4 bases for J; bases not matched to a gene: 6. The CDR3 here is CASSMRGAPTGELFF. In DNA form, the CDR3 reads TGCGCCAGCAGCATGCGGGGGGCCCCCACCGGGGAGCTGTTTTTT.

The rearrangement uses TRBV3-1 (or the pseudogene TRBV3-2) and TRBJ2-1; a possible D gene is TRBD2 (6 bases). Trimming removed 5 bases at V and 5 bases at J, with 16 bases between. Germline assignment: CDR1 LGHDT and CDR2 YNNKEL (reference sequence). This CDR3 has 15 residues. CDR3 loop: CASSYGAGGHNEQFF. CDR3 nucleotides: TGTGCCAGCAGCTACGGAGCCGGGGGACACAATGAGCAGTTCTTC.

The chain recombines TRBV7-9 with TRBJ2-6; D gene unclear. Per germline, CDR1 SEHNR and CDR2 FQNEAQ (reference sequence). The CDR3 runs 15 residues. V lost 2 bases, J lost 0 bases, and 5 bases lay in between. For the CDR3, the DNA is TGTGCCAGCAGCTTACTCAGCTCTGGGGCCAACGTCCTGACTTTC. Its protein product is CASSLLSSGANVLTF.

This chain links TRBV5-5 with TRBJ1-1; TRBD1 agrees at 7 bases. CDR1 is SGHKS, CDR2 YYEKEE, per germline (reference sequence). The CDR3 is 15 residues long. Losses at the gene ends were 3 bases for V and 0 bases for J; bases not matched to a gene: 5. The DNA of the CDR3 is TGTGCCAGCAGCTCACCGACAGGGATGAACACTGAAGCTTTCTTT. Residues: CASSSPTGMNTEAFF.

This clone was seen once. The chain is built from TRBV27 and TRBJ1-1; 8 bases match TRBD1. Trimming removed 7 bases from V and 2 bases from J; junction bases left unmatched: 6. Looked up from germline, CDR1 is MNHEY and CDR2 is SMNVEV (reference sequence). This CDR3 comprises 14 residues. The CDR3 here is CASTPTGVNTEAFF. CDR3 in DNA: TGTGCCAGCACCCCGACAGGGGTTAACACTGAAGCTTTCTTT.

This chain connects TRBV15 to TRBJ1-5; 9 bases match TRBD1. Trimming at V came to 1 base and at J to 2 bases, leaving 0 bases not matched to a gene. The CDR3 loop spans 15 amino acids. The germline gives CDR1 LNHNV, CDR2 YYDKDF (reference sequence). CDR3 protein: CATSRGTGGNQPQHF. Written as DNA, the CDR3 is TGTGCCACCAGCAGAGGGACAGGGGGCAATCAGCCCCAGCATTTT.

The J gene is TRBJ2-5, the V gene TRBV5-1; possible D gene TRBD1, 5 bases. Looked up from germline, CDR1 is SGHRS and CDR2 is YFSETQ. Trimming pared 4 bases from V and 4 bases from J, leaving 17 bases between. The length of the CDR3 is 15 residues. DNA of the CDR3: TGCGCCAGCAGCGCGGCCTTAAACCAGGGAGAGACCCAGTACTTC. It specifies CASSAALNQGETQYF.

V is TRBV5-6 and J is TRBJ1-6; no clear D. Trimming removed 0 bases at V and 5 bases at J, with 12 bases between. Germline CDR1 and CDR2: SGHDT and YYEEEE. CDR3 length equals 16 residues. The CDR3 here is CASSLGSGRHNSPLHF. In nucleotides, the CDR3 is TGTGCCAGCAGCTTGGGGTCGGGGAGACATAATTCACCCCTCCACTTT.

This clone turned up a few times. The chain has TRBV4-1 and TRBJ2-6; D remains ambiguous. The CDR3 consists of 16 residues. From germline, CDR1 is MGHRA and CDR2 YSYEKL. V lost 1 base and J lost 1, with 8 bases in between. CDR3 residues: CASSQVYLSGANVLTF. CDR3 nucleotide sequence: TGCGCCAGCAGCCAAGTTTACCTATCTGGGGCCAACGTCCTGACTTTC.

The chain has TRBV27 and TRBJ1-1, with no clear D. Per germline, CDR1 MNHEY and CDR2 SMNVEV (reference sequence). The CDR3 has 13 amino acids. Trimming pared 2 bases from V and 2 bases from J, leaving 6 bases between. CDR3 bases: TGTGCCAGCAGTTTAGGGCGAAACACTGAAGCTTTCTTT. It yields the protein CASSLGRNTEAFF.

In the case of this clone: This sample also contains other DNA sequences that code for the same CDR3. J is TRBJ2-7 and V is TRBV6-5, with 15 positions matching TRBD2. Germline V gene sequence: CDR1 MNHEY, CDR2 SVGAGI. The trim removed 2 bases at V and 4 bases at J, leaving 0 bases unmatched. The CDR3 extends over 15 amino acids. CDR3 bases: TGTGCCAGCAGTTACGGACTAGCGGGGGGGTACGAGCAGTACTTC. It encodes CASSYGLAGGYEQYF.